The 8 T cell receptor beta chains listed next were all sequenced from one sample in a study of multiple sclerosis patients with progressive multifocal leukoencephalopathy. The time point was: before natalizumab initiation. Method: immunoSEQ multiplex PCR; TCRdb's copy keeps in-frame clones and lacks some. The data hold tens of thousands of clones, with almost 95% observed a single time. Material: PBMCs. These TCRs come from a man aged 25-40 years with multiple sclerosis.

This chain links TRBV5-1 with TRBJ2-5, with TRBD1 as a possible D gene (6 bases). CDR3 size: 15 residues. Germline V gene sequence: CDR1 SGHRS, CDR2 YFSETQ. Trimming took 1 base from V and 6 from J, leaving 16 bases between them. The DNA of the CDR3 is TGCGCCAGCAGCTTGAGGACAGAGGGTTTGAAGACCCAGTACTTC. It yields the protein CASSLRTEGLKTQYF.

The rearrangement uses TRBV19 and TRBJ1-5, with 7 nucleotides matching TRBD1. V was pared by 3 bases and J by 1 base, with 6 bases of the junction left unmatched. This CDR3 region has 16 residues. Germline V gives CDR1 LNHDA, CDR2 SQIVND (reference sequence). CDR3 protein: CASSIKTGVSNQPQHF. The CDR3 DNA sequence: TGTGCCAGTAGTATTAAAACAGGGGTAAGCAATCAGCCCCAGCATTTT.

As to this clone: One end of the junction fails to match germline, which may point to a read error. The V gene is TRBV15, the J gene TRBJ1-3; D is uncertain. The germline gives CDR1 LNHNV, CDR2 YYDKDF (reference sequence). The CDR3 loop spans 13 amino acids. The CDR3 region has the DNA TGTGCCACCAGCCGAGACTCTGGAAACACCATATATTTT. Protein product: CATSRDSGNTIYF.

V usage is TRBV5-1 and J usage is TRBJ1-3; 10 positions agree with TRBD1. The DNA end favors TRBJ2-2, so the J call may be wrong. This CDR3 comprises 16 residues. Germline V gene lookup returns CDR1 SGHRS and CDR2 YFSETQ. CDR3 DNA sequence: TGCGCCAGCAGCCTGGGGACAGGGGTGGCCACCGGGGAGCTGTTTTTT. Translation gives CASSLGTGVATGELFF.

The rearrangement links TRBV7-6 to TRBJ1-2, with D uncertain. Per the germline V gene, CDR1 is SGHVS and CDR2 is FNYEAQ. The V and J ends lost 0 bases and 3 bases respectively, with 8 bases between them. CDR3 length: 14 residues. The CDR3 loop reads CASSLASEDYGYTF. The CDR3 coding sequence is TGTGCCAGCAGCTTAGCGTCTGAGGACTATGGCTACACCTTC.

J is TRBJ1-2 and V is TRBV19; 7 bases are shared with TRBD1. The CDR3 runs 15 residues. The germline gives CDR1 LNHDA, CDR2 SQIVND (reference sequence). Trimming at V came to 1 base and at J to 2 bases, leaving 4 bases not matched to a gene. Written as DNA, the CDR3 is TGTGCCAGTAGTATAGGCCCAGGGGGGAACTATGGCTACACCTTC. It encodes CASSIGPGGNYGYTF.

This chain uses TRBV23-1 with TRBJ2-5; TRBD2 might be the D (5 bases). TRBV23-1 is treated as an ORF (open reading frame) with a function not yet certain. V was trimmed by 1 base and J by 4 bases, leaving 13 bases between them. This CDR3 has 15 residues. DNA of the CDR3: TGCGCCAGCAGTCAATGGCCCGGGAAGGGAGAGACCCAGTACTTC. It yields the protein CASSQWPGKGETQYF.

The rearrangement uses TRBV15 and TRBJ2-1, with D possibly being TRBD2 (6 bases). Germline-derived CDR1 and CDR2 are LNHNV and YYDKDF (reference sequence). V lost 3 bases and J 4 bases, leaving 13 bases between the germline ends. This CDR3 is 15 amino acids long. CDR3 bases: TGTGCCACCAGCAGTAGCGGAATACCATACAATGAGCAGTTCTTC. Its translation: CATSSSGIPYNEQFF.